These 10 T cell receptor beta chains were all obtained from the same sample, sequenced in a study of blood T cell repertoires in COVID-19. Data came from immunoSEQ multiplex PCR; TCRdb stores just in-frame clones and leaves some out. The table lists 250,000 or so clones, around 80% of them singletons. Sequenced sample: peripheral blood. Receptors originate from a woman of 80 years or more with acute or convalescent COVID-19.

The rearrangement links TRBV2 to TRBJ2-3; D perhaps matches TRBD1 (5 bases). CDR1 and CDR2 (germline): SNHLY, FYNNEI. Trimming stripped 6 bases from V and 1 base from J, with 14 bases between. The CDR3 runs to 15 residues. The CDR3 sequence: CASRGAGLGTDTQYF. CDR3 sequence (DNA): TGTGCCAGCAGAGGGGCAGGGCTAGGCACAGATACGCAGTATTTT.

This CDR3 reads CASSLAGGARATDTQYF. CDR3 DNA: TGTGCCAGCAGCTTGGCGGGTGGGGCCAGGGCCACAGATACGCAGTATTTT. The rearrangement links TRBV5-4 to TRBJ2-3; D is possibly TRBD1 (5 bases). Trimming removed 0 bases from V and 2 bases from J, with 16 bases in between. CDR1 and CDR2 (germline): SGHNT, YYREEE (reference sequence). The CDR3 covers 17 residues.

The chain links TRBV18 to TRBJ2-4; the match to TRBD1 covers 9 bases. The germline gives CDR1 KGHSH, CDR2 LQKENI. V dropped 3 bases and J dropped 1; count of bases not matched to a gene: 13. The CDR3 runs 19 residues. The CDR3 nucleotides are TGTGCCAGCTCACCGCTTAAACAGGGGGCAGAGTCGGCCAAAAACATTCAGTACTTC. Its protein is CASSPLKQGAESAKNIQYF. The full variable domain, completed using reference TRBV18 and TRBJ2-4, is NAGVMQNPRHLVRRRGQEARLRCSPMKGHSHVYWYRQLPEEGLKFMVYLQKENIIDESGMPKERFSAEFPKEGPSILRIQQVVRGDSAAYFCASSPLKQGAESAKNIQYFGAGTRLSVL.

V usage is TRBV6-5 and J usage is TRBJ1-6, with D perhaps matching TRBD1 (6 bases). From germline, CDR1 is MNHEY and CDR2 SVGAGI. This CDR3 is built from 15 residues. Between the trimmed V and J ends, which lost 7 bases and 5 bases, there was a span of 15 bases. The chain's CDR3 is CASTSGTPNNSPLHF. The CDR3 DNA reads as TGTGCCAGCACTAGCGGGACACCCAATAATTCACCCCTCCACTTT.

CDR3 coding DNA: TGTGCCAGCAGCCTGAACGACATCTACGAGCAGTACTTC. Amino acid sequence: CASSLNDIYEQYF. This chain connects TRBV6-5 to TRBJ2-7; D gene ambiguous. V was clipped by 6 bases and J by 3 bases, with 12 bases between them. The germline V gene has CDR1 MNHEY and CDR2 SVGAGI. The CDR3 extends over 13 amino acids.

V gene TRBV30 combines with J gene TRBJ1-5; D unresolved. CDR3 length: 13 amino acids. The ends were cut back, 5 bases at V and 2 bases at J, with 10 bases in the middle. Germline CDR1 GTSNPN, CDR2 SVGIG (reference sequence). The CDR3 sequence: CAWGRDGNQPQHF. The CDR3 bases are TGTGCCTGGGGACGGGATGGCAATCAGCCCCAGCATTTT.

The table lists this clone with a few counts. This chain joins TRBV2 and TRBJ1-3; no clear D. CDR1 and CDR2 from the germline V gene are SNHLY and FYNNEI. The CDR3 has 15 amino acids. V was pared by 3 bases and J by 0 bases, with 9 bases between. The CDR3 is CASSDRPISGNTIYF. For the CDR3, the DNA is TGTGCCAGCAGTGACAGGCCAATCTCTGGAAACACCATATATTTT. The full variable domain, in which reference TRBV2 and TRBJ1-3 provide the parts outside the CDR3, is EPEVTQTPSHQVTQMGQEVILRCVPISNHLYFYWYRQILGQKVEFLVSFYNNEISEKSEIFDDQFSVERPDGSNFTLKIRSTKLEDSAMYFCASSDRPISGNTIYFGEGSWLTVV.

The genes are TRBV6-1 and TRBJ2-5; D call uncertain. V dropped 0 bases and J dropped 2 bases, with 7 bases sitting between them. The V gene's germline CDR1 is MNHNS and CDR2 SASEGT. The CDR3 is 14 amino acids. CDR3 sequence reads: CASSEAADQETQYF. CDR3 DNA: TGTGCCAGCAGTGAAGCGGCAGATCAAGAGACCCAGTACTTC.

This rearrangement joins TRBV11-2 to TRBJ2-1; 12 bases are shared with TRBD2. CDR3 length: 15 residues. Trimming removed 11 bases from V and 0 bases from J; junction bases left unmatched: 5. Germline V gene lookup returns CDR1 SGHAT and CDR2 FQNNGV. The DNA for the CDR3 is TGTGCCTCGACTAGCGGGGGAAGCTCCTACAATGAGCAGTTCTTC. Its protein product is CASTSGGSSYNEQFF. Full variable domain (outside the CDR3, taken from reference TRBV11-2 and TRBJ2-1): EAGVAQSPRYKIIEKRQSVAFWCNPISGHATLYWYQQILGQGPKLLIQFQNNGVVDDSQLPKDRFSAERLKGVDSTLKIQPAKLEDSAVYLCASTSGGSSYNEQFFGPGTRLTVL.

This clone was recorded once. The CDR3 loop reads CASSLDSSRYEQYF. CDR3 in DNA: TGCGCCAGCAGCTTAGACAGTTCCCGTTACGAGCAGTACTTC. The V and J genes are TRBV5-1 and TRBJ2-7, with D possibly matching TRBD1 (5 bases). The CDR3 has 14 residues. V lost 2 bases, J lost 4 bases, and 13 bases lay in between. Germline V gene data show CDR1 as SGHRS and CDR2 as YFSETQ.